The present TCR beta chain was sequenced within a study of cytomegalovirus exposure and HLA in healthy donors. The study's findings and limits: The study found most TCR sequences rare, yet found some public TCRs in many donors. Subsequent analysis showed first-cohort TCR clusters tending to co-occur in some 120 validation repertoires. As confirmed in vitro, three CMV-associated chains were specific for CMV antigens. It was reportedly the case that the classifier diagnosed cytomegalovirus status with high specificity and sensitivity.

This CDR3 has 14 amino acids. Germline CDR1 and CDR2: MDHEN and SYDVKM. After removal of 5 bases from V and 4 bases from J, the junction contained 5 bases not matched to a gene. The assay was immunoSEQ multiplex PCR, and TCRdb's table has in-frame clones only and misses some. The profile shows roughly 80,000 clones, approximately 90% of them singletons. As to this clone: Its antigen is not known.

The receptor's source is a man aged 30 to 39 in good health and CMV-seronegative. The sample consisted of PBMCs. The V call is TRBV28, the J call TRBJ1-1, with TRBD1 matching 9 bases. CDR3 DNA sequence: TGTGCCAGCAGTCCCACAGGGGGCGGCACTGAAGCTTTCTTT. Translating it yields CASSPTGGGTEAFF.